Below, 28 T cell receptor beta chains from the same sample are listed, as sequenced in a study of early T cells in non-severe SARS-CoV-2 infection (dated by TCRdb to the early 2020s). Libraries were constructed by 5' RACE. TCRdb lists the instrument as NextSeq 500. TCRdb applied fastp at Q25 and MiXCR to the public reads, then kept only in-frame beta chains. Records with the same CDR3 protein are collapsed into one entry carrying the most frequent genes and DNA. Counted in this sample were around 30,000 distinct CDR3 sequences; roughly 5.8% of them appeared once. 5.5% to 7% of the sample is taken by the ten largest. The specimen was whole blood. The source of these receptors is an adult who was a healthcare worker with PCR-confirmed SARS-CoV-2 infection or an uninfected control (not recorded which).

The table lists this clonotype with many counts. The gene calls are TRBV9 and TRBJ2-2; no definite D call. V was pared by 2 bases and J by 7 bases, with 18 bases between. The germline CDR1 and CDR2 sequences are SGDLS and YYNGEE. This CDR3 region has 16 residues. The CDR3 nucleotides read TGTGCCAGCAGCGTTGATAGGGCCGTAATCGTCGGGGAGCTGTTTTTT. Translated, it gives CASSVDRAVIVGELFF.

There are many counts of this clonotype. The junction does not match germline at one end; this may be a read error. This chain uses TRBV5-1 with TRBJ1-5; D uncertain. The V gene's germline CDR1 is SGHRS and CDR2 YFSETQ. This CDR3 has 12 residues. The CDR3 DNA follows: TGCGCCAGCAGGTTGGGGAATGGGCCCCAGCATTTT. Its protein is CASRLGNGPQHF.

This clonotype occurred many times. This sequence joins TRBV9 and TRBJ1-3; D may be TRBD1 (5 bases). Trimming took off 4 bases at V and 0 bases at J, with 14 bases between the two ends. This CDR3 is 16 amino acids long. The germline V gene encodes CDR1 SGDLS and CDR2 YYNGEE. CDR3 sequence: CASSPTGTPSGNTIYF. CDR3 DNA sequence: TGTGCCAGCAGCCCCACCGGGACTCCCTCTGGAAACACCATATATTTT.

This clonotype was picked up many times. The chain carries TRBV6-1 and TRBJ2-5, with D maybe TRBD1 (5 bases). Germline assignment: CDR1 MNHNS and CDR2 SASEGT. Trimming removed 2 bases at V and 2 bases at J, with 18 bases between. This CDR3 comprises 17 residues. For the CDR3, the DNA is TGTGCCAGCAGTGAATTGCTCTCTAGGGGTGTTCAAGAGACCCAGTACTTC. It codes for CASSELLSRGVQETQYF.

Relative to its sample, this clonotype is medium-sized. The chain recombines TRBV28 with TRBJ1-2; 8 nucleotides match TRBD1. V lost 5 bases and J lost 8; bases outside the gene matches: 16. The CDR3 runs to 16 residues. Germline V gene sequence: CDR1 MDHEN, CDR2 SYDVKM. The CDR3 sequence is CASSATGADRGRGYTF. In nucleotides, the CDR3 is TGTGCCAGCAGTGCGACAGGGGCGGATCGCGGAAGGGGCTACACCTTC.

This clonotype was counted many times. The chain couples TRBV3-1 to TRBJ1-5; the D is unclear. The V gene's germline CDR1 is LGHDT and CDR2 YNNKEL (reference sequence). The V and J ends lost 4 bases and 4 bases respectively, with 8 bases between them. The CDR3 has 13 residues. In DNA, the CDR3 is TGTGCCAGCAGCCCTGGCCAAAATCAGCCCCAGCATTTT. This translates into CASSPGQNQPQHF.

This clonotype was recorded at least ten times. The chain recombines TRBV12-3 or TRBV12-4 with TRBJ2-1; the D is unclear. V dropped 5 bases and J dropped 4 bases, with 12 bases sitting between them. CDR3 length: 14 residues. CDR3 loop: CASSPTRLYNEQFF. In DNA form, the CDR3 reads TGTGCCAGCAGTCCCACCAGACTGTACAATGAGCAGTTCTTC.

The sample holds many counts of this clonotype. Written as DNA, the CDR3 is TGTGCCATCAGCACGGCCCAAGGGGACAATGAGCAGTTCTTC. It is translated as CAISTAQGDNEQFF. V usage is TRBV10-3 and J usage is TRBJ2-1; weak D call: TRBD1 (5 bases). Germline V gene lookup returns CDR1 ENHRY and CDR2 SYGVKD. The V gene lost 6 bases and the J gene lost 5 bases, with 14 bases spanning the gap. This CDR3 has 14 amino acids.

By share, this clonotype counts as medium-sized (0.01 to 0.1%). The chain employs TRBV5-4 and TRBJ2-1; no firm D call. V lost 0 bases, J lost 4 bases, and 8 bases lay in between. This CDR3 has 14 amino acids. Germline-derived CDR1 and CDR2 are SGHNT and YYREEE (reference sequence). The CDR3 protein is CASSLDPTYNEQFF. CDR3 nucleotides: TGTGCCAGCAGCTTGGACCCGACGTACAATGAGCAGTTCTTC.

This clonotype was detected ten times or more. The chain uses TRBV6-1 and TRBJ2-1, with TRBD2 matching 12 bases. Unmatched junction bases numbered 4, after V lost 2 bases and J lost 8 bases. The CDR3 has 15 amino acids. Germline lookup yields CDR1 MNHNS and CDR2 SASEGT. The CDR3 sequence is CASSELAGGPDEQFF. CDR3 sequence (DNA): TGTGCCAGCAGTGAACTAGCGGGAGGGCCGGATGAGCAGTTCTTC.

This clonotype was counted only a few times. The rearrangement joins TRBV7-9 to TRBJ2-3; TRBD2 is a possible D gene (5 bases). CDR3 length equals 14 residues. With 5 bases removed from V and 5 bases from J, the gap between germline ends came to 14 bases. Germline V gene lookup returns CDR1 SEHNR and CDR2 FQNEAQ (reference sequence). Here the CDR3 reads CASSVDSSGDTQYF. In DNA, the CDR3 is TGTGCCAGCAGCGTGGACTCAAGTGGAGATACGCAGTATTTT.

This clonotype has more than one count but fewer than ten. V usage is TRBV7-9 and J usage is TRBJ2-2, with D perhaps TRBD1 (5 bases). V shed 3 bases and J shed 7 bases, with 15 bases lying between them. The germline V gene encodes CDR1 SEHNR and CDR2 FQNEAQ (reference sequence). The CDR3 consists of 15 residues. CDR3 in amino acids: CASSFQGTFIGELFF. For the CDR3, the DNA is TGTGCCAGCAGCTTTCAGGGCACCTTTATCGGGGAGCTGTTTTTT. The whole variable domain, remainder taken from reference TRBV7-9 and TRBJ2-2, is DTGVSQNPRHKITKRGQNVTFRCDPISEHNRLYWYRQTLGQGPEFLTYFQNEAQLEKSRLLSDRFSAERPKGSFSTLEIQRTEQGDSAMYLCASSFQGTFIGELFFGEGSRLTVL.

V and J are TRBV15 and TRBJ2-7, with 9 bases fitting TRBD2. The CDR3 sequence is 15 residues long. V shed 4 bases, J shed 3 bases, and the junction held 7 bases outside the gene matches. Per the germline V gene, CDR1 is LNHNV and CDR2 is YYDKDF (reference sequence). The CDR3 DNA reads as TGTGCCACCAGCAATGAGGCGGGGGGGAACTACGAGCAGTACTTC. Its protein product is CATSNEAGGNYEQYF. The full variable domain, its missing parts supplied by reference TRBV15 and TRBJ2-7, is DAMVIQNPRYQVTQFGKPVTLSCSQTLNHNVMYWYQQKSSQAPKLLFHYYDKDFNNEADTPDNFQSRRPNTSFCFLDIRSPGLGDTAMYLCATSNEAGGNYEQYFGPGTRLTVT.

This clonotype was seen at least ten times. J is TRBJ2-5 and V is TRBV18; tentatively, D is TRBD1 (6 bases). Germline lookup yields CDR1 KGHSH and CDR2 LQKENI. Trimming removed 5 bases at V and 9 bases at J, with 16 bases between. This CDR3 contains 13 residues. This chain's CDR3 is CASSSGQTWAQYF. In nucleotides, the CDR3 is TGTGCCAGCTCATCTGGACAGACGTGGGCCCAGTACTTC.

This clonotype was seen many times. The CDR3 coding sequence is TGCGCCAGCAGCCCTACGGCTAGTGAGGGTCTTAACACAGATACGCAGTATTTT. It is translated as CASSPTASEGLNTDTQYF. The chain combines TRBV4-1 with TRBJ2-3; D might be TRBD2 (5 bases). The V gene's germline CDR1 is MGHRA and CDR2 YSYEKL. The ends were cut back, 4 bases at V and 2 bases at J, with 22 bases in the middle. The CDR3 runs to 18 residues.

The chain uses TRBV20-1 and TRBJ1-6, with a weak D call TRBD1 (6 bases). This CDR3 comprises 15 residues. Germline V gene sequence: CDR1 DFQATT, CDR2 SNEGSKA (reference sequence). V lost 0 bases and J lost 7, with 13 bases in between. CDR3 loop: CSARDEGGPNSPLHF. The CDR3 coding sequence is TGCAGTGCTAGAGATGAAGGGGGACCAAATTCACCCCTCCACTTT.

This clonotype was recorded at least ten times. This chain joins TRBV27 and TRBJ1-1, with TRBD1 identical over 7 bases. The CDR3 covers 15 residues. With V trimmed by 8 bases and J by 0 bases, 9 bases remained unmatched. Germline V lookup: CDR1 MNHEY, CDR2 SMNVEV (reference sequence). The DNA of the CDR3 is TGTGCCAGCGCCCGGGACAGCACCATGAACACTGAAGCTTTCTTT. Its protein product is CASARDSTMNTEAFF.

The rearrangement links TRBV20-1 to TRBJ2-7; the match to TRBD2 covers 11 bases. CDR1 and CDR2 (germline): DFQATT, SNEGSKA (reference sequence). The CDR3 is 16 residues long. With V trimmed by 6 bases and J by 2 bases, 12 bases remained unmatched. For the CDR3, the DNA is TGCAGTGCAGCCACTGTAGCGGGAGGGCCGCCCTACGAGCAGTACTTC. Residues: CSAATVAGGPPYEQYF.

The chain is built from TRBV20-1 and TRBJ2-7; 10 positions match TRBD1. V trimming: 3 bases; J trimming: 3 bases; junction bases outside the gene matches: 5. Germline-derived CDR1 and CDR2 are DFQATT and SNEGSKA (reference sequence). This CDR3 spans 14 amino acids. The CDR3 here is CSARGTGESYEQYF. The CDR3 DNA reads as TGCAGTGCTAGGGGGACAGGGGAGAGCTACGAGCAGTACTTC.

This clonotype came up many times. The rearrangement links TRBV30 to TRBJ1-2; D uncertain. The germline V and J ends were trimmed by 5 bases and 0 bases, with 7 bases remaining between them. The germline CDR1 and CDR2 sequences are GTSNPN and SVGIG (reference sequence). This CDR3 is 12 amino acids long. CDR3 coding DNA: TGTGCCTGGCAGGAGCCTAACTATGGCTACACCTTC. This sequence encodes CAWQEPNYGYTF. The full variable domain, rest sourced from reference TRBV30 and TRBJ1-2, is SQTIHQWPATLVQPVGSPLSLECTVEGTSNPNLYWYRQAAGRGLQLLFYSVGIGQISSEVPQNLSASRPQDRQFILSSKKLLLSDSGFYLCAWQEPNYGYTFGSGTRLTVV.

This clonotype was counted ten times or more. The chain is built from TRBV20-1 and TRBJ2-1, with 7 bases lining up with TRBD2. J gave up 8 bases and V 6 bases, and 10 bases lay outside the gene matches. CDR3 length equals 13 residues. Germline V gives CDR1 DFQATT, CDR2 SNEGSKA (reference sequence). The CDR3 spells CSAWGGSRDEQFF. CDR3 coding DNA: TGCAGTGCATGGGGCGGGAGCCGCGATGAGCAGTTCTTC.

This clonotype was seen many times. The chain links TRBV28 to TRBJ2-3, with 9 bases lining up with TRBD1. CDR1 MDHEN and CDR2 SYDVKM come from the germline V gene. V shed 5 bases, J shed 6 bases, and the junction held 12 bases outside the gene matches. The CDR3 sequence is 16 residues long. This CDR3 reads CASSPDRGTGRDTQYF. CDR3 nucleotide sequence: TGTGCCAGCAGTCCAGACAGGGGGACGGGTAGGGATACGCAGTATTTT.

This clonotype occurred a few times. This chain connects TRBV7-9 to TRBJ1-5; no reliable D call. The CDR3 is made up of 14 amino acids. From germline, CDR1 is SEHNR and CDR2 FQNEAQ (reference sequence). Trimming removed 1 base from V and 4 bases from J, with 8 bases in between. CDR3 nucleotide sequence: TGTGCCAGCAGCTTAGGGTCGGGAAATCAGCCCCAGCATTTT. Protein sequence: CASSLGSGNQPQHF.

The rearrangement uses TRBV7-2 and TRBJ2-7; the match to TRBD2 covers 7 bases. The CDR3 contains 17 residues. J lost 0 bases, V lost 3 bases, and 11 bases had no gene match. Germline V lookup: CDR1 SGHTA, CDR2 FQGNSA. The CDR3 is CASSFTPTSASSYEQYF. The DNA for the CDR3 is TGTGCCAGCAGCTTCACCCCCACTAGCGCCAGCTCCTACGAGCAGTACTTC.

In the case of this clonotype: A much larger clone lies a single base off, so this may be a read error. J is TRBJ2-7 and V is TRBV18; unclear D gene. V lost 6 bases and J 2 bases, leaving 23 bases between the germline ends. This CDR3 region has 17 residues. The germline V gene encodes CDR1 KGHSH and CDR2 LQKENI. CDR3 bases: TGTGCCAGCTCGCTATTCTACCGGACCAACTTACCCTACGAGCAGTACTTC. It yields the protein CASSLFYRTNLPYEQYF.

Ten or more counts support this clonotype. J is TRBJ2-1 and V is TRBV6-2 or TRBV6-3, with D possibly being TRBD1 or TRBD2 (5 bases each). Germline-derived CDR1 and CDR2 are MNHEY and SVGEGT. The CDR3 sequence is 12 residues long. V was trimmed by 3 bases and J by 7 bases, leaving 7 bases between them. The CDR3 DNA reads as TGTGCCAGCAGTTATTGGGGGAATGAGCAGTTCTTC. Protein sequence: CASSYWGNEQFF.

This clonotype was recorded many times. The rearrangement joins TRBV9 to TRBJ2-3, with 7 nucleotides matching TRBD1. Germline CDR1 and CDR2: SGDLS and YYNGEE. The CDR3 runs 15 residues. Trimming cost V 3 bases and J 0 bases; bases outside gene matches: 4. The CDR3: CASSDRGSSTDTQYF. The CDR3 DNA reads as TGTGCCAGCAGCGACAGGGGCTCTAGCACAGATACGCAGTATTTT. Full variable domain (outside the CDR3, taken from reference TRBV9 and TRBJ2-3): DSGVTQTPKHLITATGQRVTLRCSPRSGDLSVYWYQQSLDQGLQFLIQYYNGEERAKGNILERFSAQQFPDLHSELNLSSLELGDSALYFCASSDRGSSTDTQYFGPGTRLTVL.

Here the CDR3 reads CASSVQETQYF. The CDR3 nucleotides read TGTGCCAGCAGCGTACAAGAGACCCAGTACTTC. The V call is TRBV3-1, the J call TRBJ2-5; no definite D call. This CDR3 region has 11 residues. V lost 5 bases, J lost 2 bases, and 3 bases lay in between. The germline CDR1 and CDR2 sequences are LGHDT and YNNKEL (reference sequence).